This passage covers 10 T cell receptor beta chains from one sample sequenced in a study of cytomegalovirus exposure and HLA in healthy donors (dated by TCRdb to 2016 to 2017). Libraries were built with the immunoSEQ multiplex PCR assay. A mixture of 60 forward primers for TCR Vbeta segments and 13 reverse primers for TCR Jbeta segments was used in the multiplex PCR. Held by TCRdb, this immuneACCESS table contains in-frame sequences only and omits some clones. Under half of the omission traces to an unresolved V gene where checked; the cause of the rest is unknown. In this sample the table shows roughly 84,000 clones, more than 60% of which occur a single time. Around 15% of the sample goes to the ten largest clones. Sequencing was done on a sample of PBMCs. The receptors were sampled from a human donor in good health.

The gene calls are TRBV6-5 and TRBJ2-5, with D perhaps TRBD1 (6 bases). Trimming stripped 2 bases from V and 5 bases from J, with 15 bases between. The CDR3 is 15 amino acids. The germline CDR1 and CDR2 sequences are MNHEY and SVGAGI. DNA for the CDR3: TGTGCCAGCAGTTACGGAGTGTGGGGGCGGGAGACCCAGTACTTC. This gives the protein CASSYGVWGRETQYF.

The rearrangement uses TRBV6-5 and TRBJ1-1, with D maybe TRBD1 (5 bases). The CDR3 loop spans 15 amino acids. The V gene's germline CDR1 is MNHEY and CDR2 SVGAGI. With 0 bases removed from V and 0 bases from J, the gap between germline ends came to 8 bases. The CDR3 region has the DNA TGTGCCAGCAGTTACTCAGCAGGGATGAACACTGAAGCTTTCTTT. It is translated as CASSYSAGMNTEAFF.

V gene TRBV5-1 combines with J gene TRBJ1-1; TRBD1 aligns across 7 bases. Trimming at V came to 3 bases and at J to 5 bases, leaving 13 bases not matched to a gene. The CDR3 sequence is 16 residues long. Germline V gene lookup returns CDR1 SGHRS and CDR2 YFSETQ. Here the CDR3 DNA reads TGCGCCAGCAGCTCAGGGAACAGGGGCGCGGGGACTGAAGCTTTCTTT. Translation: CASSSGNRGAGTEAFF.

Comment on this clone: A read error may account for a junction end that differs from germline. The chain couples TRBV11-3 to TRBJ2-3; 7 bases agree with TRBD2. CDR1 and CDR2 from the germline V gene are SGHNT and YENEEA. This CDR3 has 15 amino acids. The CDR3 reads CASSLDPTSKDTQYF. CDR3 sequence (DNA): TGTGCCAGCAGCTTAGATCCGACTAGCAAAGATACGCAGTATTTT.

This clone was counted between two and nine times. The same CDR3 arises from other DNA sequences in this sample as well. The chain couples TRBV19 to TRBJ2-1; D is possibly TRBD2 (5 bases). V lost 6 bases, J lost 1 base, and 13 bases lay in between. CDR3 length: 15 residues. The germline V gene encodes CDR1 LNHDA and CDR2 SQIVND (reference sequence). CDR3 residues: CASSKTSGSYNEQFF. The CDR3 DNA sequence: TGTGCCAGTAGCAAAACAAGCGGTTCCTACAATGAGCAGTTCTTC.

The chain recombines TRBV6-6 with TRBJ1-5, with D tentatively TRBD1 (5 bases). Germline V gives CDR1 MNHNY, CDR2 SVGAGI (reference sequence). The CDR3 covers 13 residues. V gave up 11 bases and J gave up 4 bases, with 15 bases separating them. The CDR3 bases are TGTGCCGGGACTTGGACACGGAATCAGCCCCAGCATTTT. Translated: CAGTWTRNQPQHF.

This chain joins TRBV29-1 and TRBJ2-5, with D perhaps TRBD2 (5 bases). V shed 1 base and J shed 5 bases, with 11 bases lying between them. The CDR3 length is 13 residues. Germline assignment: CDR1 SQVTM and CDR2 ANQGSEA. This CDR3 is CSVEVSRRETQYF. The CDR3 coding sequence is TGCAGCGTTGAAGTTAGCAGGAGGGAGACCCAGTACTTC.

The V gene is TRBV6-6, the J gene TRBJ2-5; D is unresolved. Germline V lookup: CDR1 MNHNY, CDR2 SVGAGI (reference sequence). V was trimmed by 2 bases and J by 1 base, leaving 14 bases between them. The CDR3 runs to 16 residues. The CDR3 region is CASSYGPEWAQETQYF. The CDR3 DNA sequence: TGTGCCAGCAGTTACGGTCCAGAGTGGGCCCAAGAGACCCAGTACTTC.

This chain connects TRBV4-1 to TRBJ2-7; weak D call: TRBD2 (6 bases). CDR1 is MGHRA, CDR2 YSYEKL, per germline. The CDR3 loop spans 14 amino acids. V lost 0 bases, J lost 5 bases, and 11 bases lay in between. The CDR3 here is CASSQDRRDDEQYF. The CDR3 nucleotides are TGCGCCAGCAGCCAAGATCGGAGGGACGACGAGCAGTACTTC.

Worth noting for this clone: In the same sample, other DNA sequences code for this CDR3. V is TRBV5-1 and J is TRBJ2-1, with TRBD2 matching over 9 bases. The trim removed 0 bases at V and 3 bases at J, leaving 1 base unmatched. This CDR3 contains 15 residues. Germline CDR1 reads SGHRS; CDR2 reads YFSETQ. The CDR3 here is CASSLGLADYNEQFF. CDR3 sequence (DNA): TGCGCCAGCAGCTTGGGACTAGCGGACTACAATGAGCAGTTCTTC.